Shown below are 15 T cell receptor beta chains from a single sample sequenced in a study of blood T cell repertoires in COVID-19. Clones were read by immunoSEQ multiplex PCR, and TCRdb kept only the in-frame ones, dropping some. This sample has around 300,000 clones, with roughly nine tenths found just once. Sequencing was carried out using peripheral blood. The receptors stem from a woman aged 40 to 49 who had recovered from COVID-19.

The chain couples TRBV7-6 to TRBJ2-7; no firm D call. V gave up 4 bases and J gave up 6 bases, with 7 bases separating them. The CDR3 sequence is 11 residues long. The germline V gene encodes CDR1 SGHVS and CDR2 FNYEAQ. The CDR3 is CASSSPVEQYF. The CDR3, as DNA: TGTGCCAGCAGCTCCCCAGTCGAGCAGTACTTC.

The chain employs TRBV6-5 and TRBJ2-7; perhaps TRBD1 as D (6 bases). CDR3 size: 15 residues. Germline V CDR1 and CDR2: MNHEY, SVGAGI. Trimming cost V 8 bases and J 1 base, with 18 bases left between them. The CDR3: CASGAGAHGSYEQYF. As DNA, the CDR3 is TGTGCCAGCGGAGCAGGGGCCCACGGATCCTACGAGCAGTACTTC.

CDR3 sequence (DNA): TGTGCCAGCAGCACCCACAGGGAAGGGGAGAGAGAGAACACTGAAGCTTTCTTT. This encodes CASSTHREGERENTEAFF. This chain uses TRBV7-6 with TRBJ1-1, with D possibly matching TRBD1 (6 bases). CDR1 and CDR2 (germline): SGHVS, FNYEAQ. There are 18 residues in the CDR3. V was clipped by 5 bases and J by 1 base, with 23 bases between them. The full variable domain, in which reference TRBV7-6 and TRBJ1-1 provide the parts outside the CDR3, is GAGVSQSPRYKVTKRGQDVALRCDPISGHVSLYWYRQALGQGPEFLTYFNYEAQQDKSGLPNDRFSAERPEGSISTLTIQRTEQRDSAMYRCASSTHREGERENTEAFFGQGTRLTVV.

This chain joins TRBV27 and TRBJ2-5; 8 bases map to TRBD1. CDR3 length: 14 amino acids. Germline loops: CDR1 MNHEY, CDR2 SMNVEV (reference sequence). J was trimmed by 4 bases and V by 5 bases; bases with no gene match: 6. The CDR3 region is CASSPTGVPETQYF. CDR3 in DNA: TGTGCCAGCAGTCCGACAGGGGTTCCAGAGACCCAGTACTTC.

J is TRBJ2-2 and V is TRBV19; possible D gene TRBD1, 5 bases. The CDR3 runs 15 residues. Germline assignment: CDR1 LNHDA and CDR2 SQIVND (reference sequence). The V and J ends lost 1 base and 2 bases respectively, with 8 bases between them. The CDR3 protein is CASSIGQKNTGELFF. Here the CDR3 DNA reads TGTGCCAGTAGTATAGGACAGAAAAACACCGGGGAGCTGTTTTTT.

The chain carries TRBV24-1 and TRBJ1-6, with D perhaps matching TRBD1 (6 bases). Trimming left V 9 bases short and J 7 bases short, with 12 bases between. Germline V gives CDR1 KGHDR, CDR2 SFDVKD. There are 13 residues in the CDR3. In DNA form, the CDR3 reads TGTGCCACCCTGACAGGTAGGAATTCACCCCTCCACTTT. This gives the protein CATLTGRNSPLHF.

The CDR3 spells CASSLGQGAYEQYF. For the CDR3, the DNA is TGTGCCAGCAGCTTGGGACAGGGGGCTTACGAGCAGTACTTC. The chain carries TRBV11-2 and TRBJ2-7, with TRBD1 identical over 12 bases. Germline V gene data show CDR1 as SGHAT and CDR2 as FQNNGV. This CDR3 is 14 amino acids long. V lost 3 bases to trimming and J lost 4 bases; unmatched junction nucleotides: 1.

The CDR3 DNA reads TGTGCCAGCAGCCCGACTAGCGGGAGGCAAGAGACCCAGTACTTC. Translating gives CASSPTSGRQETQYF. This sequence joins TRBV13 and TRBJ2-5, with 13 bases aligning to TRBD2. This CDR3 spans 15 amino acids. Trimming cost V 5 bases and J 2 bases; bases outside gene matches: 2. Germline V lookup: CDR1 PRHDT, CDR2 FYEKMQ (reference sequence).

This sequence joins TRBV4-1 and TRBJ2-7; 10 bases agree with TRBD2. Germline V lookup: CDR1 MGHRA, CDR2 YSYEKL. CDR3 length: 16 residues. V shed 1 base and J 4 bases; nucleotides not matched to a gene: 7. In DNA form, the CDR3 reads TGCGCCAGCAGCCAAGGGGTGGCTAGCGGGAGTTACGAGCAGTACTTC. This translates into CASSQGVASGSYEQYF.

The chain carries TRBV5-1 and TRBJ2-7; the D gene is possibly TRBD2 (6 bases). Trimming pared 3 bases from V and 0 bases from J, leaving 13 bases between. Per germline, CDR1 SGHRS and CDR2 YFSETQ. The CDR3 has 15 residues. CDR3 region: CASSSGVGGSYEQYF. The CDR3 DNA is TGCGCCAGCAGCTCGGGGGTTGGGGGCTCCTACGAGCAGTACTTC.

The chain's CDR3 is CASSLRDTTYEQYF. The CDR3 coding sequence is TGTGCCAGCAGCCTCAGGGACACCACCTACGAGCAGTACTTC. V and J are TRBV7-9 and TRBJ2-7, with a tentative D call TRBD1 (6 bases). Germline CDR1 reads SEHNR; CDR2 reads FQNEAQ (reference sequence). The V gene lost 5 bases and the J gene lost 2 bases, with 13 bases spanning the gap. The CDR3 covers 14 residues.

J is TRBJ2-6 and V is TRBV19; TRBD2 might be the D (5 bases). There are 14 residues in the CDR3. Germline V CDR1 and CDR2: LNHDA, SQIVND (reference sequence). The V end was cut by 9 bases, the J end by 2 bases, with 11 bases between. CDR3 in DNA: TGTGCCAGCGCTTACGGGGCTGGGGCCAACGTCCTGACTTTC. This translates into CASAYGAGANVLTF.

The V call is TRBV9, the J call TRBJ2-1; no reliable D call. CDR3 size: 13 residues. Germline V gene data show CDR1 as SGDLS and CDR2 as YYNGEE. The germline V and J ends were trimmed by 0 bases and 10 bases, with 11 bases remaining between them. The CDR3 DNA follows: TGTGCCAGCAGCGTAGTATACGGTTCGGAGCAGTTCTTC. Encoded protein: CASSVVYGSEQFF.

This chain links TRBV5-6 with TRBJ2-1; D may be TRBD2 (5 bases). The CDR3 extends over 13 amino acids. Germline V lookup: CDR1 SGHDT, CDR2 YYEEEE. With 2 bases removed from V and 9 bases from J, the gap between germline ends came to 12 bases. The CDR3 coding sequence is TGTGCCAGCAGCTTATTTCTGGGGAGTGAGCAGTTCTTC. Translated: CASSLFLGSEQFF.

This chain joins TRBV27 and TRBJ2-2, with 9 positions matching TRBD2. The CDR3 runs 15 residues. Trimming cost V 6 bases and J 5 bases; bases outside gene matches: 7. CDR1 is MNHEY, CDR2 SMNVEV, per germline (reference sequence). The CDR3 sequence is CASRPGLAGTGELFF. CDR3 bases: TGTGCCAGCAGACCGGGACTAGCAGGGACCGGGGAGCTGTTTTTT.